The entry below describes one T cell receptor beta chain. Its antigen is still unknown. The record originates from a study of T cell responses to AZD1222 COVID-19 vaccine. Study-level findings and limits: No repertoire was sampled before or during the peak T cell response, only after it.

There are 12 residues in the CDR3. Trimming pared 0 bases from V and 6 bases from J, leaving 5 bases between. Per the germline V gene, CDR1 is MNHEY and CDR2 is SVGAGI. Profiling relied on immunoSEQ multiplex PCR, and the TCRdb table lists in-frame clones only, not all of them. This table has 150,000 or so clones, 85% to 95% appearing once. The chain is built from TRBV6-5 and TRBJ1-1, with unresolved D. The source material was peripheral blood, sampled on day 0 of AZD1222 vaccination. The clonotype was recovered from an adult in good health. For the CDR3, the DNA is TGTGCCAGCAGTTACTCCGGCGCTGAAGCTTTCTTT. Translating it yields CASSYSGAEAFF.